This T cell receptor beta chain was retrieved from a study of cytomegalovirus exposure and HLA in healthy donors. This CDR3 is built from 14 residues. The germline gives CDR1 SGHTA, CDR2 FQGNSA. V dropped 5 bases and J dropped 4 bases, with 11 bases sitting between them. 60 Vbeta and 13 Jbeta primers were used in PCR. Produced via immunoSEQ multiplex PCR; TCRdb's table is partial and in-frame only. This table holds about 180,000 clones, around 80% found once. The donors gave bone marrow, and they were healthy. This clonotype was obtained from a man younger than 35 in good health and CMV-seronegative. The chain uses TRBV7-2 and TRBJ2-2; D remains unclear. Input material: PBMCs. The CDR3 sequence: CASSKQAGTGELFF. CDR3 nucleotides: TGTGCCAGCAGCAAGCAGGCTGGCACCGGGGAGCTGTTTTTT.